Listed below are T cell receptor beta chains from one sample, sequenced in a study of cytomegalovirus exposure and HLA in healthy donors. Generated by immunoSEQ multiplex PCR, the TCRdb table keeps only in-frame clones and is missing some. The data show 120,000 to 150,000 clones, about 91% seen once. The sequencing sample was made of PBMCs. These receptors originate from a woman under 30 in good health and CMV-seropositive. Each CDR3 is given with its conserved first and last residue. The D gene is left open where the match is weak. Clone sizes are given selectively: once, few, many, or a class where the clone is expanded.

d_gene: .
abundance: .
len: 15
v_gene: TRBV4-2
j_gene: TRBJ2-1
CDR3aa: CASSQGLVVVLAQFF
CDR3nt: TGTGCCAGCAGCCAAGGTCTAGTCGTGGTACTAGCGCAGTTCTTC

d_gene: .
abundance: many
len: 14
v_gene: TRBV18
j_gene: TRBJ2-3
CDR3aa: CASSSQGGTDTQYF
CDR3nt: TGTGCCAGCTCATCACAGGGAGGAACAGATACGCAGTATTTT

d_gene: .
abundance: .
len: 13
v_gene: TRBV4-1
j_gene: TRBJ2-7
CDR3aa: CASSQVGRTEQYF
CDR3nt: TGCGCCAGCAGCCAAGTTGGCAGGACAGAGCAGTACTTC

d_gene: TRBD1
abundance: .
len: 14
v_gene: TRBV7-9
j_gene: TRBJ1-2
CDR3aa: CASSSGQGARGYTF
CDR3nt: TGTGCCAGCAGCTCGGGACAGGGGGCTCGGGGCTACACCTTC

d_gene: TRBD2
abundance: .
len: 19
v_gene: TRBV5-4
j_gene: TRBJ2-5
CDR3aa: CASSPPPESGRIFMETQYF
CDR3nt: TGTGCCAGCAGCCCGCCTCCTGAGAGCGGGAGGATATTTATGGAGACCCAGTACTTC

d_gene: .
abundance: .
len: 13
v_gene: TRBV10-3
j_gene: TRBJ2-2
CDR3aa: CAIVRDNTGELFF
CDR3nt: TGTGCCATCGTACGCGATAACACCGGGGAGCTGTTTTTT

d_gene: .
abundance: .
len: 11
v_gene: TRBV2
j_gene: TRBJ1-1
CDR3aa: CASRRNGEAFF
CDR3nt: TGTGCCAGCAGGAGGAACGGTGAAGCTTTCTTT

d_gene: TRBD2
abundance: .
len: 14
v_gene: TRBV9
j_gene: TRBJ2-1
CDR3aa: CASSVGIGTSSQFF
CDR3nt: TGTGCCAGCAGCGTAGGCATCGGGACTAGCAGTCAGTTCTTC

d_gene: .
abundance: .
len: 11
v_gene: TRBV29-1
j_gene: TRBJ1-2
CDR3aa: CSVVSNYGYTF
CDR3nt: TGCAGCGTTGTCTCTAACTATGGCTACACCTTC

d_gene: .
abundance: .
len: 11
v_gene: TRBV20-1
j_gene: TRBJ1-2
CDR3aa: CSAIEADGYTF
CDR3nt: TGCAGTGCCATCGAGGCCGATGGCTACACCTTC

d_gene: .
abundance: few
len: 14
v_gene: TRBV19
j_gene: TRBJ2-7
CDR3aa: CASSRRDSSYEQYF
CDR3nt: TGTGCCAGTAGTAGGAGGGACAGCTCCTACGAGCAGTACTTC

d_gene: TRBD2
abundance: .
len: 18
v_gene: TRBV7-7
j_gene: TRBJ2-5
CDR3aa: CASSLAGTSGTNQETQYF
CDR3nt: TGTGCTAGCAGCTTAGCTGGGACTAGCGGGACCAACCAAGAGACCCAGTACTTC

d_gene: TRBD1
abundance: once
len: 13
v_gene: TRBV9
j_gene: TRBJ1-1
CDR3aa: CASSGGQGPEAFF
CDR3nt: TGTGCCAGCAGCGGGGGACAGGGTCCCGAAGCTTTCTTT

d_gene: .
abundance: once
len: 13
v_gene: TRBV5-1
j_gene: TRBJ2-7
CDR3aa: CASRVSRGYEQYF
CDR3nt: TGCGCCAGTAGGGTCTCTAGGGGTTACGAGCAGTACTTC

d_gene: TRBD1
abundance: .
len: 13
v_gene: TRBV29-1
j_gene: TRBJ2-1
CDR3aa: CSVRTGGLNEQFF
CDR3nt: TGCAGCGTGAGGACAGGGGGTTTGAATGAGCAGTTCTTC

d_gene: TRBD1
abundance: .
len: 12
v_gene: TRBV19
j_gene: TRBJ1-5
CDR3aa: CATRQGNQPQHF
CDR3nt: TGTGCCACTCGACAGGGGAATCAGCCCCAGCATTTT

d_gene: .
abundance: .
len: 11
v_gene: TRBV2
j_gene: TRBJ2-3
CDR3aa: CASSYTDTQYF
CDR3nt: TGTGCCAGCAGTTACACAGATACGCAGTATTTT

d_gene: .
abundance: few
len: 14
v_gene: TRBV18
j_gene: TRBJ1-1
CDR3aa: CASSATDRNTEAFF
CDR3nt: TGTGCCAGCTCAGCTACGGACAGGAACACTGAAGCTTTCTTT

d_gene: .
abundance: .
len: 14
v_gene: TRBV7-9
j_gene: TRBJ2-5
CDR3aa: CASSLRWGKETQYF
CDR3nt: TGTGCCAGCAGCCTCAGGTGGGGCAAAGAGACCCAGTACTTC

d_gene: .
abundance: .
len: 13
v_gene: TRBV7-3
j_gene: TRBJ1-1
CDR3aa: CASSLTGEGRAFF
CDR3nt: TGTGCCAGCAGCTTAACAGGGGAGGGACGCGCTTTCTTT

d_gene: .
abundance: .
len: 22
v_gene: TRBV19
j_gene: TRBJ2-7
CDR3aa: CAIRTDSLTAALEQSKTYEQYF
CDR3nt: TGTGCCATCCGGACGGATAGTCTAACAGCGGCTCTCGAACAGAGTAAAACCTACGAGCAGTACTTC

d_gene: .
abundance: once
len: 13
v_gene: TRBV5-5
j_gene: TRBJ1-6
CDR3aa: CASSLGTESPLHF
CDR3nt: TGTGCCAGCAGCTTGGGGACAGAATCACCCCTCCACTTT

d_gene: TRBD1
abundance: few
len: 14
v_gene: TRBV6-4
j_gene: TRBJ1-2
CDR3aa: CASSRGTGGIGYTF
CDR3nt: TGTGCCAGCAGTCGAGGGACAGGGGGAATCGGCTACACCTTC

d_gene: .
abundance: .
len: 16
v_gene: TRBV14
j_gene: TRBJ1-2
CDR3aa: CASSQGRNRLYYGYTF
CDR3nt: TGTGCCAGCAGCCAAGGACGTAACAGGCTTTACTATGGCTACACCTTC

d_gene: .
abundance: .
len: 14
v_gene: TRBV25-1
j_gene: TRBJ2-2
CDR3aa: CASSAWGDAGELFF
CDR3nt: TGTGCCAGCAGTGCTTGGGGGGACGCCGGGGAGCTGTTTTTT

d_gene: .
abundance: .
len: 15
v_gene: TRBV7-9
j_gene: TRBJ2-3
CDR3aa: CASSIRKRVTDTQYF
CDR3nt: TGTGCCAGCAGTATCCGGAAGAGGGTCACAGATACGCAGTATTTT

d_gene: TRBD2
abundance: .
len: 19
v_gene: TRBV6-1
j_gene: TRBJ2-1
CDR3aa: CASSGGGTSGRASYNEQFF
CDR3nt: TGTGCCAGCAGTGGGGGTGGGACTAGCGGGAGGGCGTCCTACAATGAGCAGTTCTTC

d_gene: TRBD2
abundance: .
len: 16
v_gene: TRBV28
j_gene: TRBJ2-1
CDR3aa: CASSSLAGLAYNEQFF
CDR3nt: TGTGCCAGCAGCTCCCTAGCGGGATTGGCCTACAATGAGCAGTTCTTC

d_gene: TRBD1
abundance: .
len: 15
v_gene: TRBV9
j_gene: TRBJ2-3
CDR3aa: CASSVQGANTDTQYF
CDR3nt: TGTGCCAGCAGCGTTCAGGGGGCGAACACAGATACGCAGTATTTT

d_gene: TRBD1
abundance: .
len: 15
v_gene: TRBV13
j_gene: TRBJ1-5
CDR3aa: CASSFGQGPYQPQHF
CDR3nt: TGTGCCAGCAGCTTCGGACAGGGGCCGTATCAGCCCCAGCATTTT

d_gene: .
abundance: .
len: 17
v_gene: TRBV28
j_gene: TRBJ1-6
CDR3aa: CASSGLDSLSYNSPLHF
CDR3nt: TGTGCCAGCAGCGGTCTCGACAGTCTCTCCTATAATTCACCCCTCCACTTT

d_gene: TRBD2
abundance: .
len: 15
v_gene: TRBV7-2
j_gene: TRBJ2-5
CDR3aa: CASSFTSGGPETQYF
CDR3nt: TGTGCCAGCAGCTTCACTAGCGGGGGGCCTGAGACCCAGTACTTC

d_gene: TRBD1
abundance: .
len: 18
v_gene: TRBV4-1
j_gene: TRBJ1-1
CDR3aa: CASSQDRRDRARGTEAFF
CDR3nt: TGCGCCAGCAGCCAAGATCGACGAGACAGGGCGAGGGGCACTGAAGCTTTCTTT

d_gene: .
abundance: .
len: 14
v_gene: TRBV29-1
j_gene: TRBJ2-2
CDR3aa: CSVGRRVNTGELFF
CDR3nt: TGCAGCGTTGGGCGCAGGGTAAACACCGGGGAGCTGTTTTTT

d_gene: TRBD2
abundance: .
len: 19
v_gene: TRBV2
j_gene: TRBJ2-4
CDR3aa: CASRYPRGGALIAKNIQYF
CDR3nt: TGTGCCAGCCGGTACCCCCGGGGGGGGGCCCTAATAGCCAAAAACATTCAGTACTTC

d_gene: .
abundance: .
len: 15
v_gene: TRBV4-1
j_gene: TRBJ1-1
CDR3aa: CASSPPFEGWAEAFF
CDR3nt: TGCGCCAGCAGCCCGCCATTTGAGGGATGGGCTGAAGCTTTCTTT

d_gene: TRBD2
abundance: .
len: 17
v_gene: TRBV14
j_gene: TRBJ2-3
CDR3aa: CASSQDGTSGLTDTQYF
CDR3nt: TGTGCCAGCAGCCAAGATGGGACTAGCGGCCTCACAGATACGCAGTATTTT

d_gene: TRBD1
abundance: once
len: 13
v_gene: TRBV30
j_gene: TRBJ1-6
CDR3aa: CAWLTGGNSPLHF
CDR3nt: TGTGCCTGGCTTACAGGGGGTAATTCACCCCTCCACTTT

d_gene: TRBD2
abundance: .
len: 17
v_gene: TRBV5-1
j_gene: TRBJ2-5
CDR3aa: CASSLVKGLAEQETQYF
CDR3nt: TGCGCCAGCAGCTTGGTGAAGGGACTAGCGGAGCAAGAGACCCAGTACTTC

d_gene: .
abundance: few
len: 17
v_gene: TRBV2
j_gene: TRBJ1-5
CDR3aa: CASSGPRGLSRNQPQHF
CDR3nt: TGTGCCAGCAGTGGGCCAAGGGGCTTATCCCGAAATCAGCCCCAGCATTTT

d_gene: .
abundance: .
len: 14
v_gene: TRBV6-1
j_gene: TRBJ1-2
CDR3aa: CASSEGGGNYGYTF
CDR3nt: TGTGCCAGCAGTGAAGGGGGGGGTAACTATGGCTACACCTTC

d_gene: .
abundance: .
len: 15
v_gene: TRBV10-3
j_gene: TRBJ2-2
CDR3aa: CAISVPVANTGELFF
CDR3nt: TGTGCCATCAGTGTTCCAGTTGCGAACACCGGGGAGCTGTTTTTT

d_gene: .
abundance: .
len: 16
v_gene: TRBV6-6
j_gene: TRBJ1-5
CDR3aa: CASNGRGVYSNQPQHF
CDR3nt: TGTGCCAGCAACGGGAGGGGGGTCTATAGCAATCAGCCCCAGCATTTT

d_gene: TRBD1
abundance: once
len: 15
v_gene: TRBV6-1
j_gene: TRBJ1-2
CDR3aa: CASRIKGQGIYGYTF
CDR3nt: TGTGCCAGCAGGATCAAGGGACAGGGTATCTATGGCTACACCTTC